Shown below are 2 T cell receptor beta chains from a single sample sequenced in a study of T cell changes during pregnancy in multiple sclerosis. TCRdb's copy holds only in-frame clones and misses some; the assay was immunoSEQ multiplex PCR. Of some 80,000 clones listed, about 94% were seen once; the top ten hold 2% to 3%. This specimen was peripheral blood, taken in the third trimester of pregnancy. All receptors come from a female donor with multiple sclerosis, enrolled in a pregnancy study.

The chain couples TRBV5-1 to TRBJ2-5, with a possible D match to TRBD2 (5 bases). Germline loops: CDR1 SGHRS, CDR2 YFSETQ. This CDR3 has 13 amino acids. V dropped 0 bases and J dropped 5 bases, with 8 bases sitting between them. DNA for the CDR3: TGCGCCAGCAGCTTGGGTCCGGGGGAGACCCAGTACTTC. Translating it yields CASSLGPGETQYF.

The CDR3, as DNA: TGTGCCAGCAGTGAAGGAGACAGGGCGGATGGCAATCAGCCCCAGCATTTT. It encodes CASSEGDRADGNQPQHF. This sequence joins TRBV2 and TRBJ1-5, with 7 bases aligning to TRBD1. Germline CDR1 reads SNHLY; CDR2 reads FYNNEI. This CDR3 spans 17 amino acids. Trimming at V came to 1 base and at J to 2 bases, leaving 8 bases not matched to a gene.